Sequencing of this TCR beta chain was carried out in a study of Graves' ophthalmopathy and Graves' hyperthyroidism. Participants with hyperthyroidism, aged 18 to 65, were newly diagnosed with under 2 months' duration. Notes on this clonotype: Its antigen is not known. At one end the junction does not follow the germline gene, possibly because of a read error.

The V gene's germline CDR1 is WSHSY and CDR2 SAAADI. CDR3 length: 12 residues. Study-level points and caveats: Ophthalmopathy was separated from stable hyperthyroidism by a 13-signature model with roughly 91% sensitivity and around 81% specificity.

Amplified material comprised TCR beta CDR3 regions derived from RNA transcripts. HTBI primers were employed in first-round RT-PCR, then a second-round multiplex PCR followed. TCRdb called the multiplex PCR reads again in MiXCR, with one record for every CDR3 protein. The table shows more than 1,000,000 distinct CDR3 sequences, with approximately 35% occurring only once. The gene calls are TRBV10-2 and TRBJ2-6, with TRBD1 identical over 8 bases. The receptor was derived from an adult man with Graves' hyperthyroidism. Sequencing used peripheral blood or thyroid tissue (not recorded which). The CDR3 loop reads CASRPGTGVLAF. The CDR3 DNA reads TGTGCCAGCAGACCCGGGACAGGTGTTTTGGCTTTC.